One sample yielded the 29 T cell receptor beta chains listed below, sequenced in a study of blood T cell repertoires in COVID-19. The assay was immunoSEQ multiplex PCR, and TCRdb's table has in-frame clones only and misses some. The sample holds 200,000 to 300,000 clones, around four fifths seen once. The sample consisted of peripheral blood. The source is a man between 60 and 70 years old with acute or convalescent COVID-19.

The V call is TRBV7-9, the J call TRBJ2-5, with TRBD1 matching over 7 bases. The CDR3 length is 15 residues. Losses at the gene ends were 5 bases for V and 1 base for J; bases not matched to a gene: 7. CDR1 and CDR2 (germline): SEHNR, FQNEAQ (reference sequence). The CDR3 nucleotides read TGTGCCAGCAGCCCCGCACAGGGGATCCAAGAGACCCAGTACTTC. Translated, it gives CASSPAQGIQETQYF.

The J gene is TRBJ2-2, the V gene TRBV6-5, with D possibly matching TRBD1 (5 bases). The CDR3 runs 12 residues. The germline V gene has CDR1 MNHEY and CDR2 SVGAGI. Trimming cost V 5 bases and J 7 bases, with 8 bases left between them. The DNA of the CDR3 is TGTGCCAGCAGTAGGCAGGGCGGGGAGCTGTTTTTT. Its protein is CASSRQGGELFF.

The genes are TRBV18 and TRBJ2-5; D might be TRBD1 (5 bases). Trimming took 3 bases from V and 4 from J, leaving 15 bases between them. Germline CDR1 KGHSH, CDR2 LQKENI. The CDR3 contains 15 residues. CDR3 sequence: CASSPQPGSGETQYF. The CDR3 DNA reads as TGTGCCAGCTCACCTCAACCAGGGTCAGGAGAGACCCAGTACTTC. Filled out from reference TRBV18 and TRBJ2-5, the complete variable domain reads NAGVMQNPRHLVRRRGQEARLRCSPMKGHSHVYWYRQLPEEGLKFMVYLQKENIIDESGMPKERFSAEFPKEGPSILRIQQVVRGDSAAYFCASSPQPGSGETQYFGPGTRLLVL.

The chain links TRBV7-3 to TRBJ2-1, with D possibly being TRBD2 (5 bases). The CDR3 covers 15 residues. Germline V gene data show CDR1 as SGHTA and CDR2 as FQGTGA. With 0 bases removed from V and 1 base from J, the gap between germline ends came to 7 bases. CDR3 in amino acids: CASSLTGESYNEQFF. The DNA of the CDR3 is TGTGCCAGCAGCTTAACTGGGGAGTCCTACAATGAGCAGTTCTTC. The full variable domain, its missing parts supplied by reference TRBV7-3 and TRBJ2-1, is GAGVSQTPSNKVTEKGKYVELRCDPISGHTALYWYRQSLGQGPEFLIYFQGTGAADDSGLPNDRFFAVRPEGSVSTLKIQRTERGDSAVYLCASSLTGESYNEQFFGPGTRLTVL.

The table lists this clone with a few counts. The chain recombines TRBV13 with TRBJ2-2; 7 positions match TRBD1. The length of the CDR3 is 14 residues. V shed 10 bases, J shed 4 bases, and the junction held 9 bases outside the gene matches. Germline lookup yields CDR1 PRHDT and CDR2 FYEKMQ (reference sequence). The CDR3 region is CAIRTGQGTGELFF. CDR3 coding DNA: TGTGCCATAAGGACAGGCCAGGGCACCGGGGAGCTGTTTTTT.

The gene calls are TRBV6-5 and TRBJ2-7; TRBD1 aligns across 9 bases. The J segment lost 4 bases and the V segment lost 0 bases, leaving 4 bases of the junction unmatched. The CDR3 extends over 15 amino acids. Looked up from germline, CDR1 is MNHEY and CDR2 is SVGAGI. CDR3 in DNA: TGTGCCAGCAGTTACTCAGGGGACAGGGCTTACGAGCAGTACTTC. Amino acids: CASSYSGDRAYEQYF.

The chain carries TRBV7-6 and TRBJ2-7, with D perhaps matching TRBD2 (5 bases). CDR1 is SGHVS, CDR2 FNYEAQ, per germline. This CDR3 contains 13 residues. V lost 2 bases and J lost 7, with 12 bases in between. The CDR3 is CASSLSGIREQYF. Here the CDR3 DNA reads TGTGCCAGCAGCTTATCGGGGATCCGAGAGCAGTACTTC.

The rearrangement links TRBV27 to TRBJ1-3; 7 bases match TRBD1. Germline trimming cut 5 bases from V and 0 bases from J; bases unmatched to any gene: 4. From germline, CDR1 is MNHEY and CDR2 SMNVEV (reference sequence). The CDR3 spans 15 residues. The CDR3: CASSHRGISGNTIYF. The CDR3 nucleotides are TGTGCCAGCAGTCACAGGGGTATCTCTGGAAACACCATATATTTT.

The rearrangement uses TRBV28 and TRBJ2-1, with 7 bases matching TRBD1. V was clipped by 4 bases and J by 4 bases; unmatched bases: 10. Germline V gene sequence: CDR1 MDHEN, CDR2 SYDVKM. This CDR3 comprises 16 residues. The CDR3: CASSSAGGEAYNEQFF. The CDR3 DNA reads TGTGCCAGCAGTTCCGCAGGGGGTGAGGCATACAATGAGCAGTTCTTC.

This rearrangement joins TRBV7-9 to TRBJ1-5; D is perhaps TRBD1 (5 bases). Germline CDR1 and CDR2: SEHNR and FQNEAQ (reference sequence). CDR3 size: 15 residues. Trimming pared 1 base from V and 5 bases from J, leaving 12 bases between. In DNA, the CDR3 is TGTGCCAGCAGCTTAGGCGGGGCGCCCCATCAGCCCCAGCATTTT. This sequence encodes CASSLGGAPHQPQHF.

This chain links TRBV4-1 with TRBJ2-1; D perhaps matches TRBD1 (6 bases). Germline V gene data show CDR1 as MGHRA and CDR2 as YSYEKL. The V end was cut by 5 bases, the J end by 4 bases, with 15 bases between. The CDR3 extends over 15 amino acids. The CDR3 region has the DNA TGCGCCAGCAGCGGACGGGACATGGGGTACAATGAGCAGTTCTTC. Translation: CASSGRDMGYNEQFF.

This CDR3 is CASSLAPSWEPNYGYTF. DNA for the CDR3: TGTGCCAGCAGCTTAGCACCCTCGTGGGAGCCTAACTATGGCTACACCTTC. The chain carries TRBV7-2 and TRBJ1-2, with D unresolved. Germline V gene data show CDR1 as SGHTA and CDR2 as FQGNSA. The V gene lost 0 bases and the J gene lost 0 bases, with 14 bases spanning the gap. The CDR3 length is 17 residues.

The chain joins TRBV7-2 to TRBJ1-2; possibly TRBD1 for D (6 bases). The CDR3 length is 14 residues. Germline lookup yields CDR1 SGHTA and CDR2 FQGNSA. Between the trimmed V and J ends, which lost 5 bases and 0 bases, there was a span of 10 bases. The CDR3 coding sequence is TGTGCCAGCAGCCGGGACACCACTAACTATGGCTACACCTTC. Translating gives CASSRDTTNYGYTF.

The chain has TRBV20-1 and TRBJ2-7; weak D call: TRBD1 (5 bases). This CDR3 spans 11 amino acids. Germline values: CDR1 DFQATT, CDR2 SNEGSKA (reference sequence). V was shortened by 4 bases and J by 6 bases, with 10 bases between the two germline ends. CDR3 in DNA: TGCAGTGCTACCTCCCAGGGCGAGCAGTACTTC. Residues: CSATSQGEQYF.

The V gene is TRBV3-1 (or the pseudogene TRBV3-2), the J gene TRBJ2-7; tentatively, D is TRBD2 (7 bases). Trimming took off 2 bases at V and 6 bases at J, with 14 bases between the two ends. The CDR3 is 14 residues long. CDR1 LGHDT and CDR2 YNNKEL come from the germline V gene (reference sequence). This CDR3 reads CASSQRAGEGEQYF. The CDR3, as DNA: TGTGCCAGCAGCCAAAGAGCAGGGGAGGGCGAGCAGTACTTC.

V usage is TRBV29-1 and J usage is TRBJ1-1; unclear D gene. CDR3 length: 10 amino acids. The germline gives CDR1 SQVTM, CDR2 ANQGSEA. V shed 7 bases and J shed 1 base, with 4 bases lying between them. CDR3 sequence reads: CSAQNTEAFF. CDR3 DNA sequence: TGCAGCGCTCAGAACACTGAAGCTTTCTTT. Full variable domain (outside the CDR3, taken from reference TRBV29-1 and TRBJ1-1): SAVISQKPSRDICQRGTSLTIQCQVDSQVTMMFWYRQQPGQSLTLIATANQGSEATYESGFVIDKFPISRPNLTFSTLTVSNMSPEDSSIYLCSAQNTEAFFGQGTRLTVV.

The chain combines TRBV7-6 with TRBJ2-1; TRBD2 matches 7 bases. Per germline, CDR1 SGHVS and CDR2 FNYEAQ. The CDR3 extends over 15 amino acids. V shed 1 base and J 7 bases; nucleotides not matched to a gene: 7. The CDR3 here is CASSLVAGGGNEQFF. CDR3 DNA sequence: TGTGCCAGCAGCTTAGTCGCTGGGGGGGGAAATGAGCAGTTCTTC.

V and J are TRBV18 and TRBJ1-1; D is possibly TRBD1 (5 bases). Germline CDR1 KGHSH, CDR2 LQKENI. Deletions cut 2 bases from V and 1 base from J, with 11 bases between. The CDR3 extends over 15 amino acids. The CDR3 DNA reads as TGTGCCAGCTCACCATATCGACAGACGAACACTGAAGCTTTCTTT. Translated: CASSPYRQTNTEAFF.

The sample holds one count of this clone. V usage is TRBV4-2 and J usage is TRBJ2-7; 7 bases agree with TRBD1. Germline assignment: CDR1 LGHNA and CDR2 YNFKEQ. This CDR3 is 15 amino acids long. V lost 0 bases and J lost 2; bases outside the gene matches: 4. The CDR3 nucleotides read TGTGCCAGCAGCCAAGAAGTCGGGACAGCCTACGAGCAGTACTTC. This sequence encodes CASSQEVGTAYEQYF.

This chain joins TRBV3-1 (or the pseudogene TRBV3-2) and TRBJ2-2; the D gene is possibly TRBD2 (7 bases). Per germline, CDR1 LGHDT and CDR2 YNNKEL (reference sequence). The germline V and J ends were trimmed by 0 bases and 3 bases, with 20 bases remaining between them. The CDR3 is made up of 19 amino acids. The CDR3 DNA sequence: TGTGCCAGCAGCCAAGATGCGGTACGGGGGGCCCGCGACACCGGGGAGCTGTTTTTT. Its translation: CASSQDAVRGARDTGELFF.

The chain links TRBV19 to TRBJ2-5; TRBD2 matches 7 bases. Losses at the gene ends were 8 bases for V and 4 bases for J; bases not matched to a gene: 7. The CDR3 extends over 13 amino acids. CDR1 is LNHDA and CDR2 is SQIVND in the germline V gene (reference sequence). The CDR3: CASRLAAGETQYF. CDR3 bases: TGTGCCAGTCGGCTAGCGGCGGGAGAGACCCAGTACTTC.

The genes are TRBV5-8 and TRBJ2-1; the match to TRBD2 covers 7 bases. With 4 bases clipped from V and 10 bases from J, the junction kept 8 bases outside the gene matches. This CDR3 region has 13 residues. Germline assignment: CDR1 SGHTS and CDR2 YDEGEE. The CDR3 protein is CASSRAFSGEQFF. DNA of the CDR3: TGTGCCAGCAGCCGAGCCTTTAGCGGGGAGCAGTTCTTC.

V usage is TRBV7-2 and J usage is TRBJ1-1; 7 bases are a match to TRBD1. Trimming removed 2 bases from V and 1 base from J; junction bases left unmatched: 4. The CDR3 runs to 15 residues. CDR1 and CDR2 (germline): SGHTA, FQGNSA. The CDR3 spells CASSLIPGGNTEAFF. The CDR3 nucleotides are TGTGCCAGCAGCTTAATCCCAGGGGGGAACACTGAAGCTTTCTTT.

The chain has TRBV15 and TRBJ2-7; maybe TRBD1 (5 bases). The CDR3 extends over 15 amino acids. The ends were cut back, 0 bases at V and 2 bases at J, with 11 bases in the middle. Germline V gives CDR1 LNHNV, CDR2 YYDKDF (reference sequence). This CDR3 is CATSRETGGAYEQYF. The CDR3 DNA follows: TGTGCCACCAGCAGAGAAACAGGTGGGGCCTACGAGCAGTACTTC.

The chain employs TRBV2 and TRBJ2-7, with D tentatively TRBD1 (6 bases). The CDR3 is made up of 14 amino acids. Trimming stripped 6 bases from V and 4 bases from J, with 16 bases between. Germline V lookup: CDR1 SNHLY, CDR2 FYNNEI. DNA of the CDR3: TGTGCCAGCAGGGACAGTTCCCAGGAGTACGAGCAGTACTTC. Translated, it gives CASRDSSQEYEQYF.

The chain carries TRBV5-4 and TRBJ2-3, with 11 positions matching TRBD1. The V gene end was trimmed by 0 bases and the J gene end by 6 bases; junction bases not matched to a gene: 12. Germline V lookup: CDR1 SGHNT, CDR2 YYREEE (reference sequence). This CDR3 is built from 18 residues. Here the CDR3 reads CASSLGGASGQGGDTQYF. The CDR3 coding sequence is TGTGCCAGCAGCTTGGGAGGGGCCTCGGGACAGGGGGGCGATACGCAGTATTTT.

CDR3 residues: CASSQEGLAGAGTQYF. The CDR3 DNA is TGCGCCAGCAGCCAAGAGGGACTAGCGGGGGCTGGGACCCAGTACTTC. This chain joins TRBV4-1 and TRBJ2-5; 14 bases line up with TRBD2. Germline trimming cut 0 bases from V and 7 bases from J; bases unmatched to any gene: 4. From germline, CDR1 is MGHRA and CDR2 YSYEKL. The CDR3 extends over 16 amino acids.

A single count supports this clone. The gene calls are TRBV11-2 and TRBJ2-1; 7 bases align to TRBD2. With V trimmed by 5 bases and J by 2 bases, 6 bases remained unmatched. The germline V gene encodes CDR1 SGHAT and CDR2 FQNNGV. This CDR3 has 15 residues. The CDR3 spells CASSHGLGTYNEQFF. CDR3 in DNA: TGTGCCAGCAGCCACGGACTAGGCACCTACAATGAGCAGTTCTTC.

This clone was observed a few times. The gene calls are TRBV5-6 and TRBJ1-5; 9 bases map to TRBD1. V gave up 2 bases and J gave up 6 bases; unmatched junction bases: 3. CDR3 length: 14 amino acids. Germline CDR1 is SGHDT and CDR2 is YYEEEE. CDR3: CASSLQGAGQPQHF. For the CDR3, the DNA is TGTGCCAGCAGCTTACAGGGGGCGGGTCAGCCCCAGCATTTT.